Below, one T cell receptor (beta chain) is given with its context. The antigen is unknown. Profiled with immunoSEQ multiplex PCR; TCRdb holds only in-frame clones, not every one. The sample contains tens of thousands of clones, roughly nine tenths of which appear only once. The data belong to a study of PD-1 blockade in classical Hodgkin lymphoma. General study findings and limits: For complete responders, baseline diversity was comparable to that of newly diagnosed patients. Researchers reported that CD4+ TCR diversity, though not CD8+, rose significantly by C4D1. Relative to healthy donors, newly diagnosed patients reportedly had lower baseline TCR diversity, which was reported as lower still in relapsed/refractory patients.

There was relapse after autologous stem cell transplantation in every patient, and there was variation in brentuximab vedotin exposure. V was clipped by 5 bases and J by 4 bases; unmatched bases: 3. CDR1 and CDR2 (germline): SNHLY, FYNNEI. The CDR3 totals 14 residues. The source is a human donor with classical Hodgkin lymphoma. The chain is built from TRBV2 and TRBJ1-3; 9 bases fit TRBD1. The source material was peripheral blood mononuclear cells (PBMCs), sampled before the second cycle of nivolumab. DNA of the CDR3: TGTGCCAGCAGTCCCGGGACAGGGGGAAACACCATATATTTT. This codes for CASSPGTGGNTIYF. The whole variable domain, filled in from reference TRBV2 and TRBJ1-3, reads EPEVTQTPSHQVTQMGQEVILRCVPISNHLYFYWYRQILGQKVEFLVSFYNNEISEKSEIFDDQFSVERPDGSNFTLKIRSTKLEDSAMYFCASSPGTGGNTIYFGEGSWLTVV.